This T cell receptor (beta chain) derives from a study of cytomegalovirus exposure and HLA in healthy donors. General study points: In vitro confirmation showed three CMV-associated chains to be CMV antigen specific.

Concerning this clone: Its antigen is as yet unknown.

Generated by immunoSEQ multiplex PCR, the TCRdb table keeps only in-frame clones and is missing some. The sample yields 120,000 to 150,000 clones, approximately 90% seen once. Germline loops: CDR1 SGHNT, CDR2 YYREEE (reference sequence). The CDR3 runs 16 residues. J lost 5 bases, V lost 0 bases, and 3 bases had no gene match. This sequence joins TRBV5-4 and TRBJ2-5; 14 bases line up with TRBD2. This sequence was found in a man aged 18-30 years in good health and CMV-seropositive. Material: PBMCs. The CDR3 sequence: CASSLAGTSGSETQYF. The CDR3 coding sequence is TGTGCCAGCAGCTTGGCTGGGACTAGCGGGAGCGAGACCCAGTACTTC.